Following are 14 T cell receptor beta chains from one sample sequenced in a study of shared clonotypes between healthy human individuals. TCRdb's table, derived via immunoSEQ multiplex PCR, lists solely in-frame clones and lacks some. The table records around 2,000,000 clones, just under 95% of them present only once. Naive CD8 cells comprised CD45RO-negative, CCR7-positively selected cells, excluding terminally differentiated effector memory CD45RA+ cells. Sequenced input: naive CD8+ T cells sorted from blood. The source is a young man in good health.

The chain recombines TRBV9 with TRBJ1-1, with a tentative D call TRBD1 (5 bases). This CDR3 contains 14 residues. Trimming took 2 bases from V and 1 from J, leaving 9 bases between them. Germline-derived CDR1 and CDR2 are SGDLS and YYNGEE. The CDR3 here is CASSVWGENTEAFF. CDR3 nucleotide sequence: TGTGCCAGCAGCGTTTGGGGGGAGAACACTGAAGCTTTCTTT.

The chain has TRBV2 and TRBJ2-5, with TRBD1 matching 10 bases. The V gene's germline CDR1 is SNHLY and CDR2 FYNNEI. Trimming at V came to 5 bases and at J to 4 bases, leaving 10 bases not matched to a gene. This CDR3 has 16 amino acids. CDR3: CASSQTGQGVLETQYF. The CDR3 DNA is TGTGCCAGCAGTCAGACCGGACAGGGGGTTCTAGAGACCCAGTACTTC.

The rearrangement links TRBV4-3 to TRBJ1-2; TRBD1 aligns across 10 bases. The CDR3 runs 15 residues. Unmatched junction bases numbered 5, after V lost 0 bases and J lost 7 bases. Germline lookup yields CDR1 LGHNA and CDR2 YSLEER. CDR3 nucleotide sequence: TGCGCCAGCAGCCAAGAAGGGACAGGGGAGGGTGGCTACACCTTC. Protein product: CASSQEGTGEGGYTF.

The table lists this clone with a count of one. The V and J genes are TRBV14 and TRBJ1-3; D is unclear. Germline-derived CDR1 and CDR2 are SGHDN and FVKESK. This CDR3 contains 11 residues. Trimming took off 4 bases at V and 4 bases at J, with 2 bases between the two ends. The CDR3 loop is CASSLGNTIYF. The CDR3 nucleotides read TGTGCCAGCAGCCTGGGAAACACCATATATTTT.

To note about this clone: The junction and the germline gene differ at one end; a read error may be behind it. V usage is TRBV7-7 and J usage is TRBJ2-7; D not certain. The germline gives CDR1 SSHAT, CDR2 FNYEAQ (reference sequence). The CDR3 has 13 amino acids. CDR3 DNA sequence: TGTGCTAGCAGTTTCAACCACCTCTACGAGCAGTACTTC. Amino acid sequence: CASSFNHLYEQYF. The whole variable domain, filled in from reference TRBV7-7 and TRBJ2-7, reads GAGVSQSPRYKVTKRGQDVTLRCDPISSHATLYWYQQALGQGPEFLTYFNYEAQPDKSGLPSDRFSAERPEGSISTLTIQRTEQRDSAMYRCASSFNHLYEQYFGPGTRLTVT.

The chain is built from TRBV27 and TRBJ2-7, with 8 bases fitting TRBD2. The CDR3 sequence is 15 residues long. Germline V gene lookup returns CDR1 MNHEY and CDR2 SMNVEV (reference sequence). The trim removed 2 bases at V and 0 bases at J, leaving 3 bases unmatched. CDR3 DNA: TGTGCCAGCAGTTTAAAAGGGACTAGCTCCTACGAGCAGTACTTC. This translates into CASSLKGTSSYEQYF.

This clone was seen just once. This chain connects TRBV27 to TRBJ2-5, with a tentative D call TRBD2 (6 bases). Germline CDR1 MNHEY, CDR2 SMNVEV (reference sequence). V lost 0 bases and J 1 base, leaving 12 bases between the germline ends. This CDR3 spans 16 amino acids. The CDR3 is CASSLSVGGFQETQYF. The CDR3 region has the DNA TGTGCCAGCAGTTTATCTGTGGGAGGATTCCAAGAGACCCAGTACTTC.

V usage is TRBV7-9 and J usage is TRBJ1-1; 11 bases match TRBD1. This CDR3 comprises 15 residues. Per germline, CDR1 SEHNR and CDR2 FQNEAQ (reference sequence). V shed 4 bases and J 4 bases; nucleotides not matched to a gene: 5. The CDR3 DNA sequence: TGTGCCAGCAGCTCCGGGACAGGGGGGAGCACTGAAGCTTTCTTT. This gives the protein CASSSGTGGSTEAFF.

The chain recombines TRBV5-1 with TRBJ2-3, with D maybe TRBD2 (6 bases). The CDR3 has 15 residues. Trimming stripped 4 bases from V and 6 bases from J, with 18 bases between. The germline V gene encodes CDR1 SGHRS and CDR2 YFSETQ. CDR3 sequence reads: CASSQNVWGDDTQYF. CDR3 coding DNA: TGCGCCAGCAGCCAGAACGTTTGGGGGGATGATACGCAGTATTTT.

The rearrangement joins TRBV6-5 to TRBJ2-6; TRBD1 aligns across 7 bases. CDR1 and CDR2 (germline): MNHEY, SVGAGI. The CDR3 runs 14 residues. The J segment lost 4 bases and the V segment lost 5 bases, leaving 2 bases of the junction unmatched. Here the CDR3 reads CASSDRVGANVLTF. The CDR3 region has the DNA TGTGCCAGCAGTGACAGGGTCGGGGCCAACGTCCTGACTTTC.

V usage is TRBV6-1 and J usage is TRBJ1-6, with a possible D match to TRBD1 (6 bases). V was trimmed by 2 bases and J by 5 bases, leaving 10 bases between them. Germline V gives CDR1 MNHNS, CDR2 SASEGT. CDR3 length equals 15 residues. CDR3 residues: CASSESGGHNSPLHF. The CDR3 bases are TGTGCCAGCAGTGAATCGGGGGGGCATAATTCACCCCTCCACTTT.

The chain carries TRBV5-6 and TRBJ2-7; TRBD1 agrees at 7 bases. CDR1 and CDR2 (germline): SGHDT, YYEEEE. CDR3 length equals 16 residues. V lost 2 bases, J lost 3 bases, and 11 bases stayed unmatched. CDR3 loop: CASSLYSGTANYEQYF. The CDR3 DNA reads TGTGCCAGCAGCTTATATTCCGGGACAGCGAACTACGAGCAGTACTTC. The full variable domain, in which reference TRBV5-6 and TRBJ2-7 provide the parts outside the CDR3, is DAGVTQSPTHLIKTRGQQVTLRCSPKSGHDTVSWYQQALGQGPQFIFQYYEEEERQRGNFPDRFSGHQFPNYSSELNVNALLLGDSALYLCASSLYSGTANYEQYFGPGTRLTVT.

V and J are TRBV27 and TRBJ2-2, with 8 bases aligning to TRBD1. J gave up 4 bases and V 3 bases, and 7 bases lay outside the gene matches. Germline V gives CDR1 MNHEY, CDR2 SMNVEV (reference sequence). CDR3 size: 16 residues. The CDR3 here is CASSFRDRIFTGELFF. Here the CDR3 DNA reads TGTGCCAGCAGTTTCCGGGACAGGATATTCACCGGGGAGCTGTTTTTT.

Comment on this clone: The junction departs from the called germline gene at one end, perhaps through a read error. The J gene is TRBJ2-4, the V gene TRBV28; 13 bases agree with TRBD2. The germline CDR1 and CDR2 sequences are MDHEN and SYDVKM. This CDR3 region has 13 residues. The CDR3 DNA reads as TGTGCCAGCAGTACCCCGGGACTAGCGGGATCGGGCTTC. This translates into CASSTPGLAGSGF. The full variable domain, in which reference TRBV28 and TRBJ2-4 provide the parts outside the CDR3, is DVKVTQSSRYLVKRTGEKVFLECVQDMDHENMFWYRQDPGLGLRLIYFSYDVKMKEKGDIPEGYSVSREKKERFSLILESASTNQTSMYLCASSTPGLAGSGFGAGTRLSVL.